This passage covers 18 T cell receptor beta chains from one sample sequenced in a study of OX40 agonist ivuxolimab in advanced cancers. Here immunoSEQ multiplex PCR was the method, and the copy in TCRdb shows in-frame clones only, minus some. The table records around 70,000 clones, approximately 82% of them present only once. Here the sequenced sample was CD4+ or CD8+ T cells sorted from blood, taken in a trial of the OX40 agonist ivuxolimab. These receptors all stem from an adult with an advanced solid tumor such as melanoma, head and neck, liver or kidney cancer.

The chain links TRBV29-1 to TRBJ2-3; 9 bases are shared with TRBD2. V dropped 7 bases and J dropped 0; count of bases not matched to a gene: 8. Germline V CDR1 and CDR2: SQVTM, ANQGSEA. The CDR3 covers 15 residues. The CDR3 nucleotides read TGCAGCGCCTGCCCTAGCGGGGCAAGCACAGATACGCAGTATTTT. Encoded protein: CSACPSGASTDTQYF.

The chain carries TRBV2 and TRBJ2-6; D is unresolved. In germline, CDR1 is SNHLY, CDR2 FYNNEI. Trimming removed 4 bases at V and 4 bases at J, with 17 bases between. The CDR3 has 17 amino acids. The CDR3 region has the DNA TGTGCCAGCAGTGCGAGTAGGTCGGGTTCAGGGGCCAACGTCCTGACTTTC. Translation: CASSASRSGSGANVLTF.

The V and J genes are TRBV5-4 and TRBJ2-2; TRBD1 matches at 7 bases. CDR1 SGHNT and CDR2 YYREEE come from the germline V gene (reference sequence). With V trimmed by 3 bases and J by 6 bases, 5 bases remained unmatched. This CDR3 region has 14 residues. CDR3 sequence (DNA): TGTGCCAGCAGCTCACAGGGGTCGGCCGGGGAGCTGTTTTTT. Translated: CASSSQGSAGELFF.

This clone was observed many times. The chain recombines TRBV2 with TRBJ1-1; no clear D. CDR1 SNHLY and CDR2 FYNNEI come from the germline V gene. The CDR3 extends over 15 amino acids. V gave up 4 bases and J gave up 0 bases, with 12 bases separating them. The CDR3 nucleotides read TGTGCCAGCAGTGGTCCTCGGACGGTGAACACTGAAGCTTTCTTT. This gives the protein CASSGPRTVNTEAFF.

This clone has only a few counts. The V and J genes are TRBV4-1 and TRBJ1-6; D unclear. The CDR3 spans 15 residues. Germline V gene data show CDR1 as MGHRA and CDR2 as YSYEKL. V dropped 4 bases and J dropped 7 bases, with 14 bases sitting between them. The chain's CDR3 is CASSLESAVNSPLHF. In DNA, the CDR3 is TGCGCCAGCAGCCTTGAGTCTGCGGTGAATTCACCCCTCCACTTT.

The chain's CDR3 is CASSVGTAYYEQYF. CDR3 sequence (DNA): TGTGCCAGCAGCGTAGGCACAGCTTACTACGAGCAGTACTTC. The chain joins TRBV9 to TRBJ2-7; D not certain. The CDR3 contains 14 residues. V was pared by 0 bases and J by 3 bases, with 10 bases between. The germline CDR1 and CDR2 sequences are SGDLS and YYNGEE.

Of note for this clone: The missing conserved phenylalanine or tryptophan at the end of this CDR3 makes a read error likely. The DNA is omitted, as the CDR3 cannot be located on it reliably, and the CDR3 follows TCRdb's listing. The V gene is TRBV7-9, the J gene TRBJ2-7; the D call of TRBD1 is as the table states it, not checked on the DNA. Per germline, CDR1 SEHNR and CDR2 FQNEAQ (reference sequence). The CDR3 length is 13 residues, termini included. CDR3 residues: CASSLGQGFSILL.

V gene TRBV7-8 combines with J gene TRBJ2-1; 8 bases fit TRBD2. The CDR3 spans 18 residues. Germline V CDR1 and CDR2: SGHVS, FQNEAQ. J lost 4 bases, V lost 2 bases, and 13 bases had no gene match. CDR3 sequence reads: CASSLREGVTGFYNEQFF. The CDR3 DNA is TGTGCCAGCAGCTTACGGGAGGGCGTGACGGGGTTTTACAATGAGCAGTTCTTC.

The chain recombines TRBV18 with TRBJ2-7; 10 bases align to TRBD2. Unmatched junction bases numbered 6, after V lost 3 bases and J lost 4 bases. CDR1 is KGHSH and CDR2 is LQKENI in the germline V gene. The length of the CDR3 is 15 residues. The CDR3 reads CASSPPGLAKYEQYF. CDR3 DNA: TGTGCCAGCTCACCCCCGGGACTAGCGAAGTACGAGCAGTACTTC.

The V and J genes are TRBV7-2 and TRBJ1-5; no definite D call. With 2 bases removed from V and 4 bases from J, the gap between germline ends came to 9 bases. The CDR3 contains 14 residues. CDR1 and CDR2 (germline): SGHTA, FQGNSA. CDR3 in DNA: TGTGCCAGCAGCTTAACGGCACCGAATCAGCCCCAGCATTTT. It encodes CASSLTAPNQPQHF.

This clone was seen a single time. The chain recombines TRBV2 with TRBJ1-5; 7 bases agree with TRBD1. The CDR3 contains 16 residues. Unmatched junction bases numbered 11, after V lost 5 bases and J lost 4 bases. Germline V gene data show CDR1 as SNHLY and CDR2 as FYNNEI. The CDR3 DNA reads as TGTGCCAGCAGTTTATCGGACAGGTGGGCAAATCAGCCCCAGCATTTT. Translated: CASSLSDRWANQPQHF.

V and J are TRBV6-1 and TRBJ2-5; tentatively, D is TRBD1 (5 bases). Trimming pared 4 bases from V and 5 bases from J, leaving 14 bases between. Germline V CDR1 and CDR2: MNHNS, SASEGT. CDR3 length: 14 residues. CDR3 coding DNA: TGTGCCAGCAGTGTAGGTCAGGGTTTGGAGACCCAGTACTTC. Protein sequence: CASSVGQGLETQYF.

The chain employs TRBV11-1 and TRBJ2-2; D not certain. The CDR3 extends over 15 amino acids. V was clipped by 0 bases and J by 3 bases, with 8 bases between them. Germline values: CDR1 SGHAT, CDR2 FQDESV (reference sequence). The CDR3 DNA reads TGTGCCAGCAGCTTAGCTTTGTCTTACACCGGGGAGCTGTTTTTT. Its protein product is CASSLALSYTGELFF.

This sequence joins TRBV10-3 and TRBJ1-1; no clear D gene. The V end was cut by 0 bases, the J end by 0 bases, with 8 bases between. There are 15 residues in the CDR3. Germline V CDR1 and CDR2: ENHRY, SYGVKD. CDR3 region: CAISESSQMNTEAFF. Here the CDR3 DNA reads TGTGCCATCAGTGAGTCTAGTCAGATGAACACTGAAGCTTTCTTT.

The J gene is TRBJ2-5, the V gene TRBV19, with D hard to call. Judging by the DNA end, TRBJ2-7 fits better; the J call may be wrong. The CDR3 loop spans 11 amino acids. CDR1 is LNHDA and CDR2 is SQIVND in the germline V gene (reference sequence). The CDR3, as DNA: TGTGCCGTCTTAGTAGTCTACGAGCAGTACTTC. It translates to CAVLVVYEQYF.

The chain joins TRBV18 to TRBJ1-1; D not resolved. The CDR3 covers 14 residues. Trimming removed 1 base at V and 1 base at J, with 7 bases between. The germline V gene encodes CDR1 KGHSH and CDR2 LQKENI. DNA for the CDR3: TGTGCCAGCTCACCACTAGGGTGGAACACTGAAGCTTTCTTT. Its translation: CASSPLGWNTEAFF.

This clone was detected a few times. This chain uses TRBV11-3 with TRBJ2-2; 8 bases are a match to TRBD1. The CDR3 sequence is 15 residues long. Germline V gene sequence: CDR1 SGHNT, CDR2 YENEEA. Losses at the gene ends were 5 bases for V and 5 bases for J; bases not matched to a gene: 7. CDR3 protein: CASSPRTGRTGELFF. CDR3 nucleotides: TGTGCCAGCAGCCCTCGGACAGGGAGGACCGGGGAGCTGTTTTTT.

The chain carries TRBV5-1 and TRBJ2-2; perhaps D is TRBD1 or TRBD2 (5 bases each). Trimming shortened V by 0 bases and J by 3 bases, and 12 bases separated the two germline ends. CDR3 length: 16 amino acids. The germline CDR1 and CDR2 sequences are SGHRS and YFSETQ. CDR3 in amino acids: CASSLAYGADTGELFF. DNA of the CDR3: TGCGCCAGCAGCTTGGCCTACGGGGCCGACACCGGGGAGCTGTTTTTT.